Presented here are 9 T cell receptor beta chains from one specimen sequenced in a study of blood T cell repertoires in COVID-19. The protocol was immunoSEQ multiplex PCR, while the TCRdb copy is restricted to in-frame clones and leaves out a portion. The repertoire holds over 15,000 clones, with approximately 85% as singletons. The sample comprised peripheral blood. These receptors originate from a man between 65 and 79 years old in a cohort sampled during active COVID-19.

The chain employs TRBV5-4 and TRBJ2-1, with 10 bases that match TRBD1. CDR1 is SGHNT, CDR2 YYREEE, per germline (reference sequence). V was pared by 4 bases and J by 4 bases, with 14 bases of the junction left unmatched. This CDR3 region has 18 residues. The CDR3 is CASSRTGGTSGPYNEQFF. DNA of the CDR3: TGTGCCAGCAGCCGGACAGGGGGAACTAGCGGCCCGTACAATGAGCAGTTCTTC.

V and J are TRBV6-5 and TRBJ1-5; D is perhaps TRBD1 (5 bases). The CDR3 extends over 15 amino acids. Germline lookup yields CDR1 MNHEY and CDR2 SVGAGI. The V gene lost 7 bases and the J gene lost 0 bases, with 13 bases spanning the gap. The CDR3 spells CASKAGFYSNQPQHF. The CDR3 DNA reads as TGTGCCAGCAAAGCAGGGTTCTATAGCAATCAGCCCCAGCATTTT.

The gene calls are TRBV28 and TRBJ1-5, with TRBD1 matching 7 bases. The ends lost 5 bases at V and 3 bases at J; junction bases unmatched: 10. CDR3 length: 16 residues. Germline CDR1 and CDR2: MDHEN and SYDVKM. CDR3 protein: CASSPSTGMVNQPQHF. For the CDR3, the DNA is TGTGCCAGCAGTCCCTCGACAGGGATGGTCAATCAGCCCCAGCATTTT.

The chain carries TRBV7-9 and TRBJ2-6, with TRBD1 matching over 7 bases. The CDR3 loop spans 15 amino acids. J gave up 2 bases and V 3 bases, and 1 base lay outside the gene matches. Per germline, CDR1 SEHNR and CDR2 FQNEAQ (reference sequence). CDR3 loop: CASSLTGTGANVLTF. The CDR3 DNA sequence: TGTGCCAGCAGCTTGACAGGGACTGGGGCCAACGTCCTGACTTTC.

The chain couples TRBV5-1 to TRBJ2-5, with TRBD2 matching over 7 bases. From germline, CDR1 is SGHRS and CDR2 YFSETQ. CDR3 length equals 13 residues. V was pared by 4 bases and J by 2 bases, with 2 bases of the junction left unmatched. CDR3 sequence: CASSEGLQETQYF. CDR3 DNA sequence: TGCGCCAGCAGCGAGGGACTACAAGAGACCCAGTACTTC.

The V and J genes are TRBV7-9 and TRBJ2-1; 11 positions match TRBD2. J lost 4 bases, V lost 0 bases, and 5 bases had no gene match. The CDR3 is 17 residues long. Germline V gene sequence: CDR1 SEHNR, CDR2 FQNEAQ (reference sequence). CDR3 in DNA: TGTGCCAGCAGCTTAGCGGGACTAGCGGCCGGATACAATGAGCAGTTCTTC. Amino acid sequence: CASSLAGLAAGYNEQFF.

This sequence joins TRBV5-4 and TRBJ2-7; D perhaps matches TRBD1 (6 bases). Germline V gives CDR1 SGHNT, CDR2 YYREEE (reference sequence). Trimming cost V 0 bases and J 0 bases, with 10 bases left between them. This CDR3 is built from 15 residues. Here the CDR3 reads CASSLVGASSYEQYF. In DNA form, the CDR3 reads TGTGCCAGCAGCTTGGTGGGGGCAAGCTCCTACGAGCAGTACTTC.

This clone was recorded once. The chain couples TRBV19 to TRBJ2-2; 10 nucleotides line up with TRBD2. CDR3 length: 15 residues. Per germline, CDR1 LNHDA and CDR2 SQIVND (reference sequence). J gave up 0 bases and V 7 bases, and 2 bases lay outside the gene matches. The CDR3 DNA is TGTGCCAGTAACGGACTAGCGGCGAACACCGGGGAGCTGTTTTTT. This sequence encodes CASNGLAANTGELFF.

The J gene is TRBJ2-7, the V gene TRBV5-1, with 7 bases lining up with TRBD1. Germline CDR1 SGHRS, CDR2 YFSETQ. After removal of 0 bases from V and 3 bases from J, the junction contained 6 bases not matched to a gene. The CDR3 loop spans 15 amino acids. Here the CDR3 DNA reads TGCGCCAGCAGCTTGGGGACAGGTATTGACTACGAGCAGTACTTC. Its protein product is CASSLGTGIDYEQYF.